The rows below give T cell receptor beta chains drawn from one sample of a study of beta chain features in type 1 diabetes. Using immunoSEQ multiplex PCR, the repertoire was profiled, and TCRdb retains in-frame clones only, with some absent. The sample has hundreds of thousands of clones; 12% to 15% are singletons. The sample taken for sequencing was central memory CD4+ T cells from blood. The receptors were sampled from a young man in good health. CDR3s include the opening cysteine and the closing phenylalanine or tryptophan. A D gene is named only where the DNA matches it firmly. Some rows mark clone size as missing; the rest say once, few, many or name a class of expanded clone.

TRBJ1-6 | TRBV6-5 | - | few | 14 | TGTGCCAGCAGTGCCCCGGGACCTGGTTCACCCCTCCACTTT | CASSAPGPGSPLHF
TRBJ2-5 | TRBV7-2 | - | few | 13 | TGTGCCAGCAGCCAAACCCTCCGGGAGACCCAGTACTTC | CASSQTLRETQYF
TRBJ2-3 | TRBV5-1 | TRBD2 | few | 14 | TGCGCCAGCAGCTCGGGACTAGCGGGAGATACGCAGTATTTT | CASSSGLAGDTQYF
TRBJ2-3 | TRBV7-2 | TRBD1 | - | 14 | TGTGCCAGCAGCTTCATACAGGGGACAGATACGCAGTATTTT | CASSFIQGTDTQYF
TRBJ2-1 | TRBV6-1 | TRBD1 | few | 14 | TGTGCCAGCAGTCGGGACAGGGGGCTGAGTGAGCAGTTCTTC | CASSRDRGLSEQFF
TRBJ2-5 | TRBV19 | - | - | 15 | TGTGCCAGTAGTAACAGAAAAACGGACCAAGAGACCCAGTACTTC | CASSNRKTDQETQYF
TRBJ1-1 | TRBV7-3 | - | - | 15 | TGTGCCAGCAGCTTAGAAAGGGGTTTGGGCACTGAAGCTTTCTTT | CASSLERGLGTEAFF
TRBJ2-1 | TRBV10-3 | TRBD2 | few | 16 | TGTGCCATCAGTGATCTAGCGGGAGGGCGGGACAATGAGCAGTTCTTC | CAISDLAGGRDNEQFF
TRBJ2-5 | TRBV5-4 | TRBD2 | few | 19 | TGTGCCAGCAGCTTGGGGTTCAGGAAGAGGGGCGGGAGTCAAGAGACCCAGTACTTC | CASSLGFRKRGGSQETQYF
TRBJ2-2 | TRBV9 | - | few | 15 | TGTGCCAGCAGCGTAGTGGGGGGATACACCGGGGAGCTGTTTTTT | CASSVVGGYTGELFF
TRBJ2-1 | TRBV7-6 | TRBD2 | - | 16 | TGTGCCAGCAGCTTAGCGGCTAGCGGGAGCCGTAAGGAGCAGTTCTTC | CASSLAASGSRKEQFF
TRBJ1-1 | TRBV6-5 | TRBD1 | - | 14 | TGTGCCAGCAGCATAACAGGGGGAAAAACTGAAGCTTTCTTT | CASSITGGKTEAFF
TRBJ1-5 | TRBV19 | - | - | 14 | TGTGCCAGTAGTGTGGGACCAAGGGTTCTGCCCCAGCATTTT | CASSVGPRVLPQHF
TRBJ2-1 | TRBV5-4 | TRBD2 | - | 16 | TGTGCCAGCAGCTTGTCTCTCACTAGCGAATACAATGAGCAGTTCTTC | CASSLSLTSEYNEQFF
TRBJ2-7 | TRBV6-1 | - | few | 14 | TGTGCCAGCAGTGAAAAATACAGGGAATACGAGCAGTACTTC | CASSEKYREYEQYF
TRBJ1-1 | TRBV2 | - | few | 11 | TGTGCCAGCAGTCGGACGGCCGAAGCTTTCTTT | CASSRTAEAFF
TRBJ2-2 | TRBV7-3 | TRBD2 | few | 14 | TGTGCCAGCAGCTTAGCGCTTAGCGGGGGCCAACTGTTTTTT | CASSLALSGGQLFF
TRBJ1-2 | TRBV2 | - | - | 17 | TGTGCCAGCGCCCAAGGGGGTCTCGGGGGAGCTAACTATGGCTACACCTTC | CASAQGGLGGANYGYTF
TRBJ2-5 | TRBV14 | - | - | 13 | TGTGCCAGCAGCCAGGGTGGGGGAGAGACCCAGTACTTC | CASSQGGGETQYF
TRBJ1-1 | TRBV7-8 | - | once | 18 | TGTGCCAGCAGGAGTGGGAAAGGCACCCTAGGGGTGAACACTGAAGCTTTCTTT | CASRSGKGTLGVNTEAFF
TRBJ2-2 | TRBV27 | - | many | 16 | TGTGCCAGCAGTCACACCGGGACACTCACGACCGGGGAGCTGTTTTTT | CASSHTGTLTTGELFF
TRBJ2-7 | TRBV7-9 | - | few | 15 | TGTGCCAGCAGCTTAGATGGTATTGGTGCTTACGAGCAGTACTTC | CASSLDGIGAYEQYF
TRBJ1-5 | TRBV5-8 | - | - | 13 | TGTGCCAGCAGCTCTGGCGCCCAAAAGCCCCAGCATTTT | CASSSGAQKPQHF
TRBJ2-5 | TRBV5-4 | TRBD2 | few | 17 | TGTGCCAGCACCGCGGGGTCTAGCGGGAGGGTACGGGAGACCCAGTACTTC | CASTAGSSGRVRETQYF
TRBJ1-5 | TRBV7-9 | - | - | 13 | TGTGCCAGCAGCCGGGGAGGGGTTCAGCCCCAGCATTTT | CASSRGGVQPQHF
TRBJ2-3 | TRBV7-2 | - | many | 14 | TGTGCCAGCAGCTTATCTGCGGGCACAGATACGCAGTATTTT | CASSLSAGTDTQYF
TRBJ2-1 | TRBV7-8 | TRBD2 | few | 17 | TGTGCCAGCAGCCTAACCGCCGGGACTAGCGGGACGGGTGAGCAGTTCTTC | CASSLTAGTSGTGEQFF
TRBJ2-3 | TRBV14 | - | - | 12 | TGTGCCAGCAGCCAATGGGTCGATACGCAGTATTTT | CASSQWVDTQYF
TRBJ1-1 | TRBV18 | - | many | 15 | TGTGCCAGCTCACCACCCACAGGGAGAACGACTGAAGCTTTCTTT | CASSPPTGRTTEAFF
TRBJ1-2 | TRBV6-1 | - | - | 12 | TGTGCCAGCCCCTCCTGGCTCTATGGCTACACCTTC | CASPSWLYGYTF
TRBJ2-5 | TRBV5-1 | TRBD2 | - | 13 | TGCGCCAGCAGCAGGACTAGCGAGGAGACCCAGTACTTC | CASSRTSEETQYF
TRBJ2-1 | TRBV7-9 | TRBD2 | - | 15 | TGTGCCAGCAGCTCCGAGGCGGGAGAGCACAATGAGCAGTTCTTC | CASSSEAGEHNEQFF
TRBJ1-2 | TRBV11-2 | - | few | 15 | TGTGCCAGCAGCCCTTCTCTCCGGGGACTAGAGGGCTACACCTTC | CASSPSLRGLEGYTF
TRBJ2-1 | TRBV9 | TRBD2 | - | 16 | TGTGCCAGCAGCGTAGAGATTCGGGGGGGCGACAATGAGCAGTTCTTC | CASSVEIRGGDNEQFF
TRBJ2-5 | TRBV11-2 | TRBD2 | few | 15 | TGTGCCAGCAGCTTCACTAGCGGATTAGGGGAGACCCAGTACTTC | CASSFTSGLGETQYF
TRBJ2-2 | TRBV6-1 | - | many | 13 | TGTGCCAGCAGACATGGGGGTTCCGGGGAGCTGTTTTTT | CASRHGGSGELFF
TRBJ2-5 | TRBV5-1 | TRBD2 | - | 16 | TGCGCCAGCAGCCCGGGACTAGCGGGAGGTGGTGAGACCCAGTACTTC | CASSPGLAGGGETQYF
TRBJ2-5 | TRBV7-9 | - | few | 14 | TGTGCCAGCAGCCCCAACGGTGGCGGGGAGACCCAGTACTTC | CASSPNGGGETQYF
TRBJ2-7 | TRBV18 | - | - | 11 | TGTGCCAGCTCACTCGATTACGAGCAGTACTTC | CASSLDYEQYF
TRBJ1-1 | TRBV7-8 | - | - | 13 | TGTGCCAGCAGGATTCGACTGGGCACTGAAGCTTTCTTT | CASRIRLGTEAFF
TRBJ2-3 | TRBV7-2 | TRBD2 | few | 18 | TGTGCCAGCAGCTTAGTCGCTAGCGGGAGGGAAAGCACAGATACGCAGTATTTT | CASSLVASGRESTDTQYF
TRBJ1-3 | TRBV2 | - | few | 12 | TGTGCCAGCAGTGAAACTAAAAACACCATATATTTT | CASSETKNTIYF